Following are 31 T cell receptor beta chains from one sample sequenced in a study of low-dose radiotherapy and immunotherapy resistance in tumors (dated by TCRdb to the early 2020s). The label giving this sample's time point can be read as: before trial treatment. The sample was run on an Illumina MiniSeq. First-strand cDNA was synthesized using Superscript III and a set of TRAV- and TRBV-specific primers, so that both TCRalpha and TCRbeta chains were covered. TCRs were amplified with Phusion for 15 to 25 PCR cycles using a constant-region primer together with the adapter attached to the V primers. Clones were called with MiXCR by TCRdb after fastp trimmed the public reads at Q25, and only in-frame beta chains were retained. Each CDR3 protein gets just one entry, which takes the most common genes and DNA from the rows behind it. The sample table shows 75,000 to 95,000 distinct CDR3 sequences, and roughly 9% are seen once. The ten largest clones represent 0.8% to 1.3% of the sample.

The sample in question was PBMCs, obtained before treatment. These receptors all come from a male donor with prostate cancer.

This clonotype was counted at least ten times. The chain couples TRBV18 to TRBJ1-5, with 7 nucleotides matching TRBD1. CDR1 KGHSH and CDR2 LQKENI come from the germline V gene. V shed 4 bases, J shed 6 bases, and the junction held 6 bases outside the gene matches. The CDR3 runs to 14 residues. CDR3 region: CASSRPGGGQPQHF. CDR3 in DNA: TGTGCCAGCTCACGACCAGGGGGAGGTCAGCCCCAGCATTTT.

The rearrangement joins TRBV11-2 to TRBJ1-2; D is possibly TRBD1 (5 bases). Germline-derived CDR1 and CDR2 are SGHAT and FQNNGV. CDR3 length: 15 amino acids. V was trimmed by 1 base and J by 4 bases, leaving 13 bases between them. As DNA, the CDR3 is TGTGCCAGCAGCTTAGCTCGGGGGTCCCCCTATGGCTACACCTTC. It encodes CASSLARGSPYGYTF.

This clonotype appeared many times. The rearrangement uses TRBV10-3 and TRBJ2-2; D is unclear. Trimming stripped 3 bases from V and 5 bases from J, with 4 bases between. The CDR3 consists of 12 residues. Germline assignment: CDR1 ENHRY and CDR2 SYGVKD. Written as DNA, the CDR3 is TGTGCCATCAGTGAACTAACCGGGGAGCTGTTTTTT. Protein: CAISELTGELFF.

This clonotype was counted at least ten times. The chain has TRBV7-2 and TRBJ2-1, with TRBD1 matching 9 bases. This CDR3 spans 16 amino acids. CDR1 is SGHTA and CDR2 is FQGNSA in the germline V gene. V shed 2 bases and J 10 bases; nucleotides not matched to a gene: 12. The CDR3 DNA reads as TGTGCCAGCAGCTTAATAGTAGGGGGACAGGGAAGCGAGCAGTTCTTC. It specifies CASSLIVGGQGSEQFF.

This clonotype was observed many times. V gene TRBV12-3 or TRBV12-4 combines with J gene TRBJ1-1; D remains ambiguous. The CDR3 is 15 amino acids. With 6 bases removed from V and 4 bases from J, the gap between germline ends came to 18 bases. CDR3 nucleotides: TGTGCCAGCAGCCCTAGGAGGGCGGCGGGCACTGAAGCTTTCTTT. Its protein is CASSPRRAAGTEAFF.

The table lists this clonotype with many counts. The chain recombines TRBV5-1 with TRBJ2-1, with 14 positions matching TRBD2. The germline V gene encodes CDR1 SGHRS and CDR2 YFSETQ. The CDR3 is 15 amino acids. The junction had 4 bases not matched to a gene; V was cut back by 4 bases and J by 7 bases. CDR3 coding DNA: TGCGCCAGCAGCGCCGGGACTAGCGGGAGAAATGAGCAGTTCTTC. The encoded protein is CASSAGTSGRNEQFF. Full variable domain (rest looked up from reference TRBV5-1 and TRBJ2-1): KAGVTQTPRYLIKTRGQQVTLSCSPISGHRSVSWYQQTPGQGLQFLFEYFSETQRNKGNFPGRFSGRQFSNSRSEMNVSTLELGDSALYLCASSAGTSGRNEQFFGPGTRLTVL.

This clonotype was seen ten or more times. The chain uses TRBV7-8 and TRBJ2-1, with 9 bases aligning to TRBD2. The V segment lost 6 bases and the J segment 6 bases; nucleotides outside the gene matches: 15. CDR1 and CDR2 from the germline V gene are SGHVS and FQNEAQ. This CDR3 is 17 amino acids long. The CDR3 is CASSLGTSRVGGNEQFF. CDR3 nucleotides: TGTGCCAGCAGTCTCGGGACTAGCAGAGTTGGAGGCAATGAGCAGTTCTTC.

A remark on this clonotype: It is likely a read error: a sequence one base away is far more abundant. The chain links TRBV26 to TRBJ2-5; the listed D gene, TRBD2, was not tested against the DNA. TRBV26 is annotated as a pseudogene. CDR3 length: 16 amino acids. The chain's CDR3 is CASSPPLGSTQETQYF. DNA of the CDR3: TGTGCCAGCAGTCCGCCGCTGGGGAGTACCCAAGAGACCCAGTACTTC.

This clonotype came up many times. The J gene is TRBJ2-2, the V gene TRBV12-3 or TRBV12-4; no clear D. CDR3 size: 14 residues. V lost 6 bases, J lost 5 bases, and 13 bases lay in between. CDR3 bases: TGTGCCAGCAGGTGGCCTCAGAGAACCGGGGAGCTGTTTTTT. It encodes CASRWPQRTGELFF.

This clonotype showed up many times. Written as DNA, the CDR3 is TGTGCCAGCAGCTTAGCCTCCGGGGGGGAACGTGAGACCCAGTACTTC. Amino acid sequence: CASSLASGGERETQYF. This chain joins TRBV7-2 and TRBJ2-5; 8 nucleotides align to TRBD2. There are 16 residues in the CDR3. With V trimmed by 0 bases and J by 5 bases, 8 bases remained unmatched. The germline V gene has CDR1 SGHTA and CDR2 FQGNSA.

In its sample, this clonotype was seen a few times. The rearrangement links TRBV27 to TRBJ2-1, with 10 bases that match TRBD1. Germline CDR1 reads MNHEY; CDR2 reads SMNVEV (reference sequence). V was clipped by 3 bases and J by 8 bases; unmatched bases: 4. The CDR3 is 14 amino acids. CDR3 DNA sequence: TGTGCCAGCAGTTTTGGACAGGGGGTCGATGAGCAGTTCTTC. Its protein is CASSFGQGVDEQFF.

This clonotype appeared many times. This chain links TRBV6-5 with TRBJ1-5, with TRBD1 matching over 8 bases. Germline CDR1 is MNHEY and CDR2 is SVGAGI. Trimming removed 5 bases from V and 2 bases from J; junction bases left unmatched: 8. The CDR3 contains 16 residues. The CDR3 region has the DNA TGTGCCAGCAGTAGGACCGGGACAGGAGGCAATCAGCCCCAGCATTTT. This codes for CASSRTGTGGNQPQHF.

Remarks on this clonotype: A read error is possible here, since a much larger clone lies one base away. The chain employs TRBV28 and TRBJ2-6; maybe TRBD1 (6 bases). There are 15 residues in the CDR3. CDR1 and CDR2 from the germline V gene are MDHEN and SYDVKM. V lost 6 bases, J lost 4 bases, and 13 bases lay in between. The CDR3 DNA reads TGTGCCAGCAGCCGGCACAGGGACGGGGCCAACGTCCTGACTTTC. Its protein product is CASSRHRDGANVLTF.

This clonotype came up many times. This rearrangement joins TRBV2 to TRBJ2-2, with D possibly being TRBD1 (5 bases). This CDR3 is built from 15 residues. In germline, CDR1 is SNHLY, CDR2 FYNNEI. Trimming took off 6 bases at V and 5 bases at J, with 16 bases between the two ends. The CDR3 reads CASRGPGGRTGELFF. CDR3 in DNA: TGTGCCAGCAGGGGGCCCGGCGGACGGACCGGGGAGCTGTTTTTT.

In this sample, this clonotype turned up many times. V and J are TRBV20-1 and TRBJ2-2; the D is unclear. The V gene's germline CDR1 is DFQATT and CDR2 SNEGSKA (reference sequence). CDR3 size: 12 residues. Trimming stripped 1 base from V and 5 bases from J, with 5 bases between. CDR3 DNA sequence: TGCAGTGCTAGAGGTAGAACCGGGGAGCTGTTTTTT. Translation gives CSARGRTGELFF.

This clonotype was seen repeatedly, ten times or more. The chain couples TRBV15 to TRBJ2-3; D call uncertain. Per germline, CDR1 LNHNV and CDR2 YYDKDF (reference sequence). CDR3 length equals 12 residues. Trimming shortened V by 2 bases and J by 2 bases, and 2 bases separated the two germline ends. The CDR3: CATSRFTDTQYF. The CDR3 DNA sequence: TGTGCCACCAGCAGATTCACAGATACGCAGTATTTT.

This clonotype has a count of ten or more. The chain has TRBV11-2 and TRBJ1-1; the D is unclear. The CDR3 sequence is 14 residues long. The V end was cut by 4 bases, the J end by 1 base, with 10 bases between. CDR1 is SGHAT and CDR2 is FQNNGV in the germline V gene. The CDR3 DNA is TGTGCCAGCAGCTGGGCCGGTCGGAACACTGAAGCTTTCTTT. Translating it yields CASSWAGRNTEAFF.

In this sample, this clonotype turned up many times. This chain uses TRBV14 with TRBJ1-6; D is ambiguous. The V gene's germline CDR1 is SGHDN and CDR2 FVKESK. The CDR3 loop spans 14 amino acids. Trimming removed 0 bases at V and 7 bases at J, with 7 bases between. Here the CDR3 DNA reads TGTGCCAGCAGCCAAGAAAGTCAGAATTCACCCCTCCACTTT. Protein product: CASSQESQNSPLHF.

This clonotype came up a few times. The rearrangement links TRBV6-1 to TRBJ1-5, with no clear D. Germline values: CDR1 MNHNS, CDR2 SASEGT. V was clipped by 6 bases and J by 6 bases, with 9 bases between them. The CDR3 runs to 12 residues. The CDR3 sequence is CASRDVGQPQHF. CDR3 coding DNA: TGTGCCAGCAGGGATGTTGGTCAGCCCCAGCATTTT.

This clonotype was picked up many times. The chain couples TRBV7-2 to TRBJ2-1; possibly TRBD2 for D (5 bases). CDR1 and CDR2 (germline): SGHTA, FQGNSA. The germline V and J ends were trimmed by 5 bases and 3 bases, with 17 bases remaining between them. This CDR3 comprises 16 residues. The CDR3 bases are TGTGCCAGCAGCCACACACTAGAGACTCGCTACAATGAGCAGTTCTTC. Its translation: CASSHTLETRYNEQFF.

Many counts were recorded for this clonotype. The J gene is TRBJ1-2, the V gene TRBV7-9, with a tentative D call TRBD1 (5 bases). There are 14 residues in the CDR3. V lost 8 bases and J lost 3, with 16 bases in between. The germline gives CDR1 SEHNR, CDR2 FQNEAQ (reference sequence). CDR3 sequence (DNA): TGTGCCAGCCAATGGGGGGGAAGTGACTATGGCTACACCTTC. Translation gives CASQWGGSDYGYTF.

This clonotype qualifies as medium-sized. The rearrangement links TRBV4-1 to TRBJ2-7; 7 bases match TRBD1. The CDR3 contains 18 residues. V was clipped by 2 bases and J by 3 bases; unmatched bases: 16. Germline V lookup: CDR1 MGHRA, CDR2 YSYEKL. CDR3 DNA sequence: TGCGCCAGCAGCCAAATCCAAGCGAGGACAGGCCTTAACTACGAGCAGTACTTC. It is translated as CASSQIQARTGLNYEQYF.

In its sample, this clonotype was seen many times. The chain employs TRBV12-3 or TRBV12-4 and TRBJ2-5; D possibly corresponds to TRBD1 (5 bases). CDR3 length equals 13 residues. Trimming took 4 bases from V and 5 from J, leaving 11 bases between them. The CDR3 sequence: CASSSGHAETQYF. In DNA form, the CDR3 reads TGTGCCAGCAGTTCCGGACATGCGGAGACCCAGTACTTC.

This rearrangement joins TRBV29-1 to TRBJ1-1, with D possibly matching TRBD1 (5 bases). This CDR3 has 14 amino acids. Germline V lookup: CDR1 SQVTM, CDR2 ANQGSEA. V lost 4 bases, J lost 1 base, and 13 bases lay in between. CDR3 DNA sequence: TGCAGCGTTGCCCCAACAGGAGGGAACACTGAAGCTTTCTTT. Protein product: CSVAPTGGNTEAFF. Using reference TRBV29-1 and TRBJ1-1 for the parts outside the CDR3, the full variable domain is SAVISQKPSRDICQRGTSLTIQCQVDSQVTMMFWYRQQPGQSLTLIATANQGSEATYESGFVIDKFPISRPNLTFSTLTVSNMSPEDSSIYLCSVAPTGGNTEAFFGQGTRLTVV.

This clonotype showed up many times. J is TRBJ2-5 and V is TRBV2; D not resolved. CDR3 length equals 12 residues. In germline, CDR1 is SNHLY, CDR2 FYNNEI. V was cut by 7 bases and J by 2 bases, with 8 bases left in between. Here the CDR3 DNA reads TGTGCCAGCACCCCTGAACAAGAGACCCAGTACTTC. Amino acid sequence: CASTPEQETQYF.

This clonotype has at least ten counts. V is TRBV28 and J is TRBJ1-5; 8 bases match TRBD1. Trimming cost V 9 bases and J 5 bases; bases outside gene matches: 3. CDR1 is MDHEN and CDR2 is SYDVKM in the germline V gene. The CDR3 has 12 amino acids. CDR3 DNA sequence: TGTGCCAGTTTGACAGGGGATCAGCCCCAGCATTTT. Its protein product is CASLTGDQPQHF.

About this clonotype: One base separates it from a far larger clone, so it is likely a read error. V and J are TRBV5-1 and TRBJ2-1; 11 bases line up with TRBD2. The length of the CDR3 is 15 residues. Germline V gene lookup returns CDR1 SGHRS and CDR2 YFSETQ. Losses at the gene ends were 1 base for V and 10 bases for J; bases not matched to a gene: 7. CDR3 DNA sequence: TGCGCCAGCAGCTTGACTAGCGGGAGTTCGGGCGAGCAGTTCTTC. Translation: CASSLTSGSSGEQFF.

This clonotype was recorded at least ten times. This chain joins TRBV30 and TRBJ2-3; D is unresolved. The CDR3 runs 16 residues. The V gene lost 5 bases and the J gene lost 2 bases, with 20 bases spanning the gap. Germline V CDR1 and CDR2: GTSNPN, SVGIG (reference sequence). The CDR3 region is CAWAGPLRTNTDTQYF. The CDR3 DNA sequence: TGTGCCTGGGCCGGGCCATTAAGGACCAACACAGATACGCAGTATTTT.

This clonotype appeared many times. This rearrangement joins TRBV12-3 or TRBV12-4 to TRBJ1-4; 8 bases are shared with TRBD1. V was pared by 5 bases and J by 7 bases, with 0 bases of the junction left unmatched. The CDR3 loop spans 12 amino acids. CDR3 coding DNA: TGTGCCAGCAGTACAGGGGGTGAAAAACTGTTTTTT. This translates into CASSTGGEKLFF.

This clonotype came up many times. V is TRBV7-3 and J is TRBJ1-1; no reliable D call. Germline V gives CDR1 SGHTA, CDR2 FQGTGA. The CDR3 consists of 13 residues. The germline V and J ends were trimmed by 4 bases and 0 bases, with 6 bases remaining between them. The CDR3 region is CASSSTVNTEAFF. The CDR3 nucleotides are TGTGCCAGCAGCTCAACAGTGAACACTGAAGCTTTCTTT.

The sample holds many counts of this clonotype. The chain combines TRBV19 with TRBJ1-4; D might be TRBD1 (5 bases). V lost 5 bases to trimming and J lost 7 bases, with 17 bases between them. The CDR3 totals 15 residues. The germline V gene has CDR1 LNHDA and CDR2 SQIVND (reference sequence). The CDR3 sequence: CASSPTGGSGEKLFF. DNA for the CDR3: TGTGCCAGTAGTCCGACCGGGGGAAGCGGTGAAAAACTGTTTTTT.